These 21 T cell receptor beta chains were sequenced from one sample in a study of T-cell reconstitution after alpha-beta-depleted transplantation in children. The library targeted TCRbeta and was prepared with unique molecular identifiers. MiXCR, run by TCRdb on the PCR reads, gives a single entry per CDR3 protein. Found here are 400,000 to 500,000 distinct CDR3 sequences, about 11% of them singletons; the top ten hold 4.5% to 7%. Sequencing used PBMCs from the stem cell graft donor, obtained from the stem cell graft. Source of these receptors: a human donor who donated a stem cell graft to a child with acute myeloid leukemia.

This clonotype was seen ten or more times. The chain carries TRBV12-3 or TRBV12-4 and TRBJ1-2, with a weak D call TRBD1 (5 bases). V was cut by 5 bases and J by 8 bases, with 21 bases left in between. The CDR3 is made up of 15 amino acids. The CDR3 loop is CASSATGPSDGGYTF. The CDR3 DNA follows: TGTGCCAGCAGTGCGACGGGACCCTCGGACGGGGGCTACACCTTC.

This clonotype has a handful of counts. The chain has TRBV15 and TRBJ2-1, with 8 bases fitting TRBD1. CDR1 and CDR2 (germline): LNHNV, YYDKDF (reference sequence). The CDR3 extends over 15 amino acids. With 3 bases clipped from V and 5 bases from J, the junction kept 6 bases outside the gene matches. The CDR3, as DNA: TGTGCCACCAGCAGCAGGGGGCATTCGAACAATGAGCAGTTCTTC. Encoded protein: CATSSRGHSNNEQFF.

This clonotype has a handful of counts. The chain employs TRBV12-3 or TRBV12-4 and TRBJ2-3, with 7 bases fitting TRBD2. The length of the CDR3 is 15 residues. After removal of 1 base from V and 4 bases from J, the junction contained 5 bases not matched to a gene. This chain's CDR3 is CASSLDRAGADTQYF. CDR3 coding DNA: TGTGCCAGCAGTTTAGATCGTGCGGGGGCAGATACGCAGTATTTT.

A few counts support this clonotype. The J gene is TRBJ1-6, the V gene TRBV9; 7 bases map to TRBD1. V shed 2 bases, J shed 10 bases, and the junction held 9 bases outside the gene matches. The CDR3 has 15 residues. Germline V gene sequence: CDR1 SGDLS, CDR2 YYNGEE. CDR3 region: CASSVTGELRSPLHF. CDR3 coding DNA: TGTGCCAGCAGCGTCACAGGGGAGTTGCGCTCACCCCTCCACTTT.

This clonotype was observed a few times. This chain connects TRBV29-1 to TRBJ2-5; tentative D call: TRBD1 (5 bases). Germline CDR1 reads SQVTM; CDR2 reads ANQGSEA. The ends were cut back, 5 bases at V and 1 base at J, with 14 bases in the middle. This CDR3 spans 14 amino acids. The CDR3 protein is CSVSTGRVQETQYF. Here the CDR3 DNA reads TGCAGCGTTTCGACCGGCAGGGTCCAAGAGACCCAGTACTTC.

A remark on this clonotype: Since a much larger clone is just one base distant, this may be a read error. CDR3 sequence reads: CASRRTGDSPLHF. DNA for the CDR3: TGCGCCAGCAGAAGGACAGGGGATTCACCCCTCCACTTT. The chain is built from TRBV4-1 and TRBJ1-6; 9 bases agree with TRBD1. The CDR3 is 13 residues long. Germline V gene data show CDR1 as MGHRA and CDR2 as YSYEKL. Unmatched junction bases numbered 2, after V lost 6 bases and J lost 8 bases.

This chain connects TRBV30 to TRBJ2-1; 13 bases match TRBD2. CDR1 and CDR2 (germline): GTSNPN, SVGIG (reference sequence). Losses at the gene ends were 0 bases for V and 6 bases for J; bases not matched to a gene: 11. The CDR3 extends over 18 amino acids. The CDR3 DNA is TGTGCCTGGAGTGTACAACGGACTAGCGGGAGTTGGGTCAATGAGCAGTTCTTC. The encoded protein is CAWSVQRTSGSWVNEQFF. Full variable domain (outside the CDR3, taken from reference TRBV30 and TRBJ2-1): SQTIHQWPATLVQPVGSPLSLECTVEGTSNPNLYWYRQAAGRGLQLLFYSVGIGQISSEVPQNLSASRPQDRQFILSSKKLLLSDSGFYLCAWSVQRTSGSWVNEQFFGPGTRLTVL.

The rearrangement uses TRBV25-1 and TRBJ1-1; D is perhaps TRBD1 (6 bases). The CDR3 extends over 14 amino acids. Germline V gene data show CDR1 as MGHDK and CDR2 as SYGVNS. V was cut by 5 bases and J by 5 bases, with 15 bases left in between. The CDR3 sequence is CASSQYAGQTEAFF. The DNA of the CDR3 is TGTGCCAGCAGTCAGTACGCGGGACAAACTGAAGCTTTCTTT.

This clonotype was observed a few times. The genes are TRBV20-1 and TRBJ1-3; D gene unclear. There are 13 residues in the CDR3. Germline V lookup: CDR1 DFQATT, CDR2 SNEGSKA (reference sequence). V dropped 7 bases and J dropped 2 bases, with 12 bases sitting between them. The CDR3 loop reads CSVRDGTGNTIYF. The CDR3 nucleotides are TGCAGTGTCAGAGACGGGACTGGAAACACCATATATTTT.

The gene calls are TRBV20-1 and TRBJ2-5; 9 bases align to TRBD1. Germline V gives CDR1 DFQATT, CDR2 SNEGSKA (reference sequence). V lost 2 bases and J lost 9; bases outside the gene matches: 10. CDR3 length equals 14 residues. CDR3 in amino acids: CSARTGQGIGAQYF. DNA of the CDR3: TGCAGTGCTAGAACAGGACAGGGGATCGGGGCCCAGTACTTC.

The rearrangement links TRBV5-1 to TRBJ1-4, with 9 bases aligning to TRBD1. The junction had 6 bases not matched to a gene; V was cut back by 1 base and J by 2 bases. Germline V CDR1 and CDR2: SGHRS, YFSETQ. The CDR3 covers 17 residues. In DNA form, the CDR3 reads TGCGCCAGCAGCTTGTGGGGGACAGGGTCCACTAATGAAAAACTGTTTTTT. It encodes CASSLWGTGSTNEKLFF.

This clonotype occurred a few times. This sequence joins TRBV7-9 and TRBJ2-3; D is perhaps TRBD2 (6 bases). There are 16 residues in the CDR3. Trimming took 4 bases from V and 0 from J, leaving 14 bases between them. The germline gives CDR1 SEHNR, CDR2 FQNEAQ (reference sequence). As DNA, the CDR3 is TGTGCCAGCAGCTCATGGGGCGGGGTGAGCACAGATACGCAGTATTTT. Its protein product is CASSSWGGVSTDTQYF.

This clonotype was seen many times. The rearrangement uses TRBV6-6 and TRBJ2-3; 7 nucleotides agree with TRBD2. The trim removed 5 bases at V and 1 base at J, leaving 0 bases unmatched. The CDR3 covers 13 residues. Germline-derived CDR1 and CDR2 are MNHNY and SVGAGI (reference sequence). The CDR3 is CASSAGGTDTQYF. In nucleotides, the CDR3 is TGTGCCAGCAGTGCGGGGGGCACAGATACGCAGTATTTT.

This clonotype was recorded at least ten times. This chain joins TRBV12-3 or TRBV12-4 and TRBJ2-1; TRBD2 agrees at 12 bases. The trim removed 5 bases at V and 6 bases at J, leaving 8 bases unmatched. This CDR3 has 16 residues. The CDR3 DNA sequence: TGTGCCAGCAGTAGACTAGCGGGGGAAGGGCGCAATGAGCAGTTCTTC. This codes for CASSRLAGEGRNEQFF.

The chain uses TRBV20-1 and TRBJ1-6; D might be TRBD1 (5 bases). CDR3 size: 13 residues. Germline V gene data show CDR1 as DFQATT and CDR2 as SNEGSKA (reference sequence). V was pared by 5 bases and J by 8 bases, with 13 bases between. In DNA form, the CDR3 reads TGCAGTGCTCCGACAGAAGCAGATTCACCCCTCCACTTT. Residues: CSAPTEADSPLHF.

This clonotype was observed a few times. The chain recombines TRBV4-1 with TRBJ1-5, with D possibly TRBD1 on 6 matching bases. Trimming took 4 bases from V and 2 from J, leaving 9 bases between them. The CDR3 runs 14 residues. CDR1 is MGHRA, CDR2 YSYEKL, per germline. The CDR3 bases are TGCGCCAGCAGCCGGGGGCCTCGCAATCAGCCCCAGCATTTT. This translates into CASSRGPRNQPQHF.

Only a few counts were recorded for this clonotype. Here the CDR3 reads CASSFDKANTGELFF. DNA for the CDR3: TGCGCCAGCAGCTTTGACAAGGCGAACACCGGGGAGCTGTTTTTT. This chain connects TRBV5-1 to TRBJ2-2; D is undetermined. The CDR3 is 15 amino acids. The germline V gene encodes CDR1 SGHRS and CDR2 YFSETQ. The V end lost 2 bases, the J end lost 0 bases, and 8 bases lay between the germline ends.

In DNA, the CDR3 is TGCAGTGCGGCTAGCGGGAGGACCGAGACCCAGTACTTC. Translated, it gives CSAASGRTETQYF. The chain carries TRBV20-1 and TRBJ2-5; 11 bases agree with TRBD2. V lost 6 bases, J lost 5 bases, and 5 bases stayed unmatched. The germline CDR1 and CDR2 sequences are DFQATT and SNEGSKA (reference sequence). The CDR3 runs to 13 residues.

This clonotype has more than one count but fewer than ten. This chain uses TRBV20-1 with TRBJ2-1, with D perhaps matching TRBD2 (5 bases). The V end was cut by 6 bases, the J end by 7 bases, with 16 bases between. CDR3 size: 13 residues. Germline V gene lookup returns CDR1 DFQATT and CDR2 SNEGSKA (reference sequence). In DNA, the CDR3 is TGCAGTGCCGTCCTCGGGATTACAAATGAGCAGTTCTTC. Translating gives CSAVLGITNEQFF.

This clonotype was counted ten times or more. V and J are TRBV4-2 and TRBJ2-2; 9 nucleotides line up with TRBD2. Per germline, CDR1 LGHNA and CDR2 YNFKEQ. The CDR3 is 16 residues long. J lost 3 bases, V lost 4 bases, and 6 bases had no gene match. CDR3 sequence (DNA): TGTGCCAGCAGCCCAGAGGGACTAGCCCACACCGGGGAGCTGTTTTTT. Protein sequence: CASSPEGLAHTGELFF.

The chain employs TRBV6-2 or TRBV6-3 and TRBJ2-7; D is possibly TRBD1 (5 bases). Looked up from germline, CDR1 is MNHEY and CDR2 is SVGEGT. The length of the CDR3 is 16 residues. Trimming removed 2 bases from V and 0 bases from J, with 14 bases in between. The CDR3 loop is CASSYSRDSLSYEQYF. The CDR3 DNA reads TGTGCCAGCAGTTACAGCCGTGACAGTCTCTCCTACGAGCAGTACTTC.